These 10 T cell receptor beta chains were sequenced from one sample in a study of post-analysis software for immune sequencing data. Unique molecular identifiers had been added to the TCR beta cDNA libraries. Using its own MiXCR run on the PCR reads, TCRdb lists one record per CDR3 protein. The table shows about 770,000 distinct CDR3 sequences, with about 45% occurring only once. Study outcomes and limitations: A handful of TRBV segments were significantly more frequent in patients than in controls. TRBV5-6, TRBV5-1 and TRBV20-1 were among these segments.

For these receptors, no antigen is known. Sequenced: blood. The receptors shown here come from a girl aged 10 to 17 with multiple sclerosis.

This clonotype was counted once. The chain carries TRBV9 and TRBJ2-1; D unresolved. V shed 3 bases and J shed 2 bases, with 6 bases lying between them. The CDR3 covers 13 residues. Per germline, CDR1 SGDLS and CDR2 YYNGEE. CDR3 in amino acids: CASSADPYNEQFF. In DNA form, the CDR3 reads TGTGCCAGCAGCGCGGACCCCTACAATGAGCAGTTCTTC. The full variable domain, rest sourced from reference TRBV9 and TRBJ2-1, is DSGVTQTPKHLITATGQRVTLRCSPRSGDLSVYWYQQSLDQGLQFLIQYYNGEERAKGNILERFSAQQFPDLHSELNLSSLELGDSALYFCASSADPYNEQFFGPGTRLTVL.

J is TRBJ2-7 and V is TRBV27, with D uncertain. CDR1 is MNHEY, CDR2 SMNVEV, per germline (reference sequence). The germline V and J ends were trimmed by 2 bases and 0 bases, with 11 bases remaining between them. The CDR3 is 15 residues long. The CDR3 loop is CASSLGRSSSYEQYF. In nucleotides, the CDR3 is TGTGCCAGCAGTTTAGGGCGGTCCAGCTCCTACGAGCAGTACTTC.

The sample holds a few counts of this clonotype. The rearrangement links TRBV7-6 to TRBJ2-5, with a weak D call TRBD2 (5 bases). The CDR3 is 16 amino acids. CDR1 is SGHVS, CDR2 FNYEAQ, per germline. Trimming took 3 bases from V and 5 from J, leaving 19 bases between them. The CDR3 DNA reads TGTGCCAGCAGCTTTAATCGTGGGAGAGTAGAGGAGACCCAGTACTTC. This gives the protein CASSFNRGRVEETQYF.

CDR3 DNA: TGTGCCTGGAGTGTCCACGACAATGAGCAGTTCTTC. Translated: CAWSVHDNEQFF. The genes are TRBV30 and TRBJ2-1; D is uncertain. The CDR3 has 12 amino acids. Germline-derived CDR1 and CDR2 are GTSNPN and SVGIG (reference sequence). V was cut by 0 bases and J by 5 bases, with 5 bases left in between. Drawing the rest from reference TRBV30 and TRBJ2-1, the complete variable domain is SQTIHQWPATLVQPVGSPLSLECTVEGTSNPNLYWYRQAAGRGLQLLFYSVGIGQISSEVPQNLSASRPQDRQFILSSKKLLLSDSGFYLCAWSVHDNEQFFGPGTRLTVL.

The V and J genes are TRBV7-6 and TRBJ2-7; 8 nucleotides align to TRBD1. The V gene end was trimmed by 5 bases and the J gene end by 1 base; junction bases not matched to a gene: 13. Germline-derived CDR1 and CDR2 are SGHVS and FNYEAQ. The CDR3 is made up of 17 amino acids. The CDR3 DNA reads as TGTGCCAGCAGCCAACGCCGACAGGGGCCCAATTCCTACGAGCAGTACTTC. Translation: CASSQRRQGPNSYEQYF.

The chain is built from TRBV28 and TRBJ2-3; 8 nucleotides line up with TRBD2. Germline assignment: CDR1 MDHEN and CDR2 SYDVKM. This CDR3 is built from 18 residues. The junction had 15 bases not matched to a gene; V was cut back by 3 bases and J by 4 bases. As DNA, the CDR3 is TGTGCCAGCAGTTTTTTTGCCAGCGGGAGATTCCCCTCAGATACGCAGTATTTT. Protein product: CASSFFASGRFPSDTQYF.

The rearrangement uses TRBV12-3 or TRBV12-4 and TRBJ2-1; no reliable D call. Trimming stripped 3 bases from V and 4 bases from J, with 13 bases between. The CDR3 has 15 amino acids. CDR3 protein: CASSFKRTKYNEQFF. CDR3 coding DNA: TGTGCCAGCAGTTTCAAACGGACGAAGTACAATGAGCAGTTCTTC.

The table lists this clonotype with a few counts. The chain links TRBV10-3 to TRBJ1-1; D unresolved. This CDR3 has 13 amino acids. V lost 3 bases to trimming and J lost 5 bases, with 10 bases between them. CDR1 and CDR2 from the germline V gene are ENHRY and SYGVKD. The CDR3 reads CAISETPGTEAFF. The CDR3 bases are TGTGCCATCAGTGAAACTCCCGGGACTGAAGCTTTCTTT.

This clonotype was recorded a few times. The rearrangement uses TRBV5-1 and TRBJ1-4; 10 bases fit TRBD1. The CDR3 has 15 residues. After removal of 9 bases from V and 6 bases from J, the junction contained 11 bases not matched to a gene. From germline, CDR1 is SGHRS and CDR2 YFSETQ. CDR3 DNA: TGCGCCAACCAAATCGGAGGACAGGGGGATGAAAAACTGTTTTTT. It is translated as CANQIGGQGDEKLFF.

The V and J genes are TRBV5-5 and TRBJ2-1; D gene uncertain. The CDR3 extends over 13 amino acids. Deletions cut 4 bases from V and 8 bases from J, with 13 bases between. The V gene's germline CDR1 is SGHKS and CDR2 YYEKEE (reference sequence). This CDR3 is CASSKGFADEQFF. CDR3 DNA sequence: TGTGCCAGCAGCAAAGGGTTTGCTGATGAGCAGTTCTTC.